The 6 T cell receptor beta chains below come from one sample, sequenced in a study of cytomegalovirus exposure and HLA in healthy donors. PCR employed 60 Vbeta and 13 Jbeta primers. Clones were read by immunoSEQ multiplex PCR, and TCRdb kept only the in-frame ones, dropping some. The sample holds about 110,000 clones, approximately 79% seen once. The sample comprised PBMCs. The origin of the receptors is a man under 40 in good health and CMV-seropositive.

The J gene is TRBJ2-1, the V gene TRBV19, with no clear D. Trimming pared 6 bases from V and 2 bases from J, leaving 11 bases between. The CDR3 consists of 14 residues. Germline loops: CDR1 LNHDA, CDR2 SQIVND (reference sequence). The DNA of the CDR3 is TGTGCCAGTAGCCGAGGATTCCCCTACAATGAGCAGTTCTTC. Residues: CASSRGFPYNEQFF.

The CDR3 is CASSLTGWGGELFF. CDR3 sequence (DNA): TGCGCCAGCAGCTTGACAGGCTGGGGCGGGGAGCTGTTTTTT. The J gene is TRBJ2-2, the V gene TRBV5-1; D is perhaps TRBD1 (5 bases). The CDR3 loop spans 14 amino acids. Germline V gene sequence: CDR1 SGHRS, CDR2 YFSETQ. V lost 1 base, J lost 7 bases, and 11 bases lay in between.

The rearrangement links TRBV6-1 to TRBJ2-7; D unresolved. The CDR3 extends over 15 amino acids. The V end was cut by 3 bases, the J end by 3 bases, with 15 bases between. Germline V CDR1 and CDR2: MNHNS, SASEGT. The CDR3 is CASSEPQEHYYEQYF. The DNA for the CDR3 is TGTGCCAGCAGTGAGCCGCAGGAACATTACTACGAGCAGTACTTC.

This sequence joins TRBV2 and TRBJ2-7, with a weak D call TRBD2 (6 bases). Trimming shortened V by 1 base and J by 2 bases, and 12 bases separated the two germline ends. Germline CDR1 and CDR2: SNHLY and FYNNEI. CDR3 size: 15 residues. This CDR3 reads CASSEVLGGAYEQYF. For the CDR3, the DNA is TGTGCCAGCAGTGAAGTGTTGGGAGGCGCCTACGAGCAGTACTTC.

The genes are TRBV9 and TRBJ1-1, with D uncertain. The V gene's germline CDR1 is SGDLS and CDR2 YYNGEE. This CDR3 contains 13 residues. The V and J ends lost 5 bases and 3 bases respectively, with 11 bases between them. CDR3 nucleotides: TGTGCCAGCAGGGCCGGAGGGCACACTGAAGCTTTCTTT. This gives the protein CASRAGGHTEAFF.

In its sample, this clone was seen once. The chain is built from TRBV13 and TRBJ1-1, with TRBD1 matching over 9 bases. V was clipped by 7 bases and J by 0 bases; unmatched bases: 15. The CDR3 contains 18 residues. Germline V CDR1 and CDR2: PRHDT, FYEKMQ (reference sequence). CDR3 protein: CASTSGQGKDVMNTEAFF. The CDR3 region has the DNA TGTGCCAGCACCTCCGGACAGGGGAAAGACGTGATGAACACTGAAGCTTTCTTT.